Given below is one T cell receptor beta chain in context. This specimen comes from a study of T cells in Graves' hyperthyroidism and ophthalmopathy. RNA transcripts gave rise to amplified TCR beta CDR3 regions. First-round RT-PCR targeting the TCR CDR3 was performed with the HTBI primer set. From the multiplex PCR reads, TCRdb called clonotypes with MiXCR, one entry per CDR3 protein. The sample shows hundreds of thousands of distinct CDR3 sequences, over 15% of them seen only once. V lost 3 bases and J lost 6; bases outside the gene matches: 7. The V gene's germline CDR1 is KGHSH and CDR2 LQKENI. The CDR3 has 14 amino acids.

The source is a woman aged 18-29 years with Graves' hyperthyroidism. The chain carries TRBV18 and TRBJ2-7; 8 nucleotides agree with TRBD2. The specimen was blood. The CDR3: CASSPRGLDGEQYF. CDR3 DNA: TGTGCCAGCTCACCCCGGGGACTAGACGGCGAGCAGTACTTC. The whole variable domain, filled in from reference TRBV18 and TRBJ2-7, reads NAGVMQNPRHLVRRRGQEARLRCSPMKGHSHVYWYRQLPEEGLKFMVYLQKENIIDESGMPKERFSAEFPKEGPSILRIQQVVRGDSAAYFCASSPRGLDGEQYFGPGTRLTVT.